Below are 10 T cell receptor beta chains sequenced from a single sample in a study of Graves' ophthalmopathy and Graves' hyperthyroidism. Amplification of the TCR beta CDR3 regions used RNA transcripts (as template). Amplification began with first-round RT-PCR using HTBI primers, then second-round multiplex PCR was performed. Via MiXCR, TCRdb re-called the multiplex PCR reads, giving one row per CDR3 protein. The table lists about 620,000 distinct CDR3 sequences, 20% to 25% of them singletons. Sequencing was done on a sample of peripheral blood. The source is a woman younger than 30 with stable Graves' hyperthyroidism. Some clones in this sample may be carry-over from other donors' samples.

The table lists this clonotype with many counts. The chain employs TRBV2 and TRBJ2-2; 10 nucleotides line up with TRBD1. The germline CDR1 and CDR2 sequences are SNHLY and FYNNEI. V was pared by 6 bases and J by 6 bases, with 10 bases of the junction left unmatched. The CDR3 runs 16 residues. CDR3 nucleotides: TGTGCCAGCAGCGGATCCGACAGGGGGCCAGCCGGGGAGCTGTTTTTT. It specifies CASSGSDRGPAGELFF.

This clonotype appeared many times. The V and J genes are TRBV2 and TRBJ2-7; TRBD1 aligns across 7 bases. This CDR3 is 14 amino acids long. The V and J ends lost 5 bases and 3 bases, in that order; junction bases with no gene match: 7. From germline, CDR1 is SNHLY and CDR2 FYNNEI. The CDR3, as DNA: TGTGCCAGCAGTCCGGGACAGAGGAACTACGAGCAGTACTTC. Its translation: CASSPGQRNYEQYF.

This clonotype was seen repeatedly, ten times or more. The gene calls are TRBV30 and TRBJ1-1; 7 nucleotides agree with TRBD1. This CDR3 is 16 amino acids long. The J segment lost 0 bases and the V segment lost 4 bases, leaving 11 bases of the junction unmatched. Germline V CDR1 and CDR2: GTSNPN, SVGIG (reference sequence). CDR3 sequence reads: CAWTADREALNTEAFF. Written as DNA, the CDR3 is TGTGCCTGGACCGCCGACAGGGAGGCCCTGAACACTGAAGCTTTCTTT.

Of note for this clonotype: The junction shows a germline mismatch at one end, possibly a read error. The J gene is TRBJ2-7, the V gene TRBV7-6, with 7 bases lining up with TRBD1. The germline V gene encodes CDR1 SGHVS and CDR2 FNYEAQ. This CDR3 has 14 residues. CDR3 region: CASSLAQGSYEQCF. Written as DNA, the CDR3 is TGTGCCAGCAGCTTAGCACAGGGGAGTTACGAGCAGTGCTTC.

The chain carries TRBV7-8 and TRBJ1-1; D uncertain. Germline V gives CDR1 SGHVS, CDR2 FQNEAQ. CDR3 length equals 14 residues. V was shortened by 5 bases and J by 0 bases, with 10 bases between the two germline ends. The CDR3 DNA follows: TGTGCCAGCAGCGTTAGACCCTTGAACACTGAAGCTTTCTTT. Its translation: CASSVRPLNTEAFF.

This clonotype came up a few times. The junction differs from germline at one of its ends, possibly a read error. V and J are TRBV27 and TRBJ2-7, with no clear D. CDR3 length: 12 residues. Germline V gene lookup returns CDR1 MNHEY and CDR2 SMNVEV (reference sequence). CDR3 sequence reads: CAPEVFHYDQYF. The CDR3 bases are TGTGCCCCCGAGGTCTTCCACTACGATCAGTACTTC.

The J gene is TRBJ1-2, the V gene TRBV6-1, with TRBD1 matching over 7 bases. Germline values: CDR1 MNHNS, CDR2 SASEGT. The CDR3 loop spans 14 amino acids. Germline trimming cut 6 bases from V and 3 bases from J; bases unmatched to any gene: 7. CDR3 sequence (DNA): TGTGCCAGCAGCGAGGACAGGTGGGACTATGGCTACACCTTC. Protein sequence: CASSEDRWDYGYTF.

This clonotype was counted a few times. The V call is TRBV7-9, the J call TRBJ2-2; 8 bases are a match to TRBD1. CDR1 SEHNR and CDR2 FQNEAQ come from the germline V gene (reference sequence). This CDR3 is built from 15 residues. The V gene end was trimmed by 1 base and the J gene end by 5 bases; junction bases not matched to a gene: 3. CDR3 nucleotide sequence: TGTGCCAGCAGCTTAGATCGACAGGGGACCGGGGAGCTGTTTTTT. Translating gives CASSLDRQGTGELFF.

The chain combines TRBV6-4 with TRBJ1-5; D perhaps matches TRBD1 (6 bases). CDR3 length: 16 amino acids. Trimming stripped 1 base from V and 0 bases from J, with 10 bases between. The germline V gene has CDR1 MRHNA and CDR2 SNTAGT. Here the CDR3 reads CASSDYTGTSNQPQHF. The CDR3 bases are TGTGCCAGCAGTGACTACACAGGGACTAGCAATCAGCCCCAGCATTTT.

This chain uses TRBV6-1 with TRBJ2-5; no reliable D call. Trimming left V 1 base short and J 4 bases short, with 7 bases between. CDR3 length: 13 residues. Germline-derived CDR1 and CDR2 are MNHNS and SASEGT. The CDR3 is CASSEGQRETQYF. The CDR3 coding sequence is TGTGCCAGCAGTGAAGGGCAGAGAGAGACCCAGTACTTC.